What follows are 16 T cell receptor beta chains derived from one specimen sequenced in a study of blood T cell repertoires in COVID-19. Profiled with immunoSEQ multiplex PCR; TCRdb holds only in-frame clones, not every one. The sample consists of over 200,000 clones, 85% to 90% of them appearing once. Input material: peripheral blood. All receptors derive from a man between 18 and 29 years old with active or convalescent COVID-19.

The V and J genes are TRBV7-9 and TRBJ2-2, with 11 bases fitting TRBD2. V lost 5 bases and J lost 0; bases outside the gene matches: 5. Germline values: CDR1 SEHNR, CDR2 FQNEAQ (reference sequence). The CDR3 consists of 17 residues. CDR3 sequence reads: CASSTGLAVTNTGELFF. The CDR3 DNA sequence: TGTGCCAGCAGCACGGGACTAGCGGTAACGAACACCGGGGAGCTGTTTTTT.

This chain uses TRBV7-8 with TRBJ2-7, with TRBD2 as a possible D gene (6 bases). The CDR3 is made up of 14 amino acids. V lost 2 bases, J lost 2 bases, and 10 bases lay in between. Per the germline V gene, CDR1 is SGHVS and CDR2 is FQNEAQ. CDR3 sequence: CASSLSGGTYEQYF. CDR3 coding DNA: TGTGCCAGCAGCTTATCGGGCGGGACCTACGAGCAGTACTTC.

This clone was picked up one time. The rearrangement uses TRBV7-2 and TRBJ2-1; 7 bases are a match to TRBD2. The germline gives CDR1 SGHTA, CDR2 FQGNSA. CDR3 size: 16 residues. V gave up 5 bases and J gave up 3 bases; unmatched junction bases: 10. The DNA of the CDR3 is TGTGCCAGCAGCCCAGGCCTAGCGGTCCTCTACAATGAGCAGTTCTTC. Translated: CASSPGLAVLYNEQFF.

This clone was detected only once. The chain recombines TRBV21-1 with TRBJ1-4; the table names TRBD1, a call not compared with the DNA. TRBV21-1 is recorded as a pseudogene. The CDR3 sequence is 14 residues long. CDR3 in DNA: TGTGCCAGCAAGGCCTGGGGGCTAGCTGAAAAACTGTTTTTT. This gives the protein CASKAWGLAEKLFF.

This clone was counted a single time. This rearrangement joins TRBV14 to TRBJ2-7, with 7 bases matching TRBD1. This CDR3 contains 14 residues. Germline CDR1 reads SGHDN; CDR2 reads FVKESK. The V segment lost 4 bases and the J segment 3 bases; nucleotides outside the gene matches: 6. The CDR3 sequence: CASSPQTGIYEQYF. As DNA, the CDR3 is TGTGCCAGCAGCCCTCAGACAGGGATCTACGAGCAGTACTTC.

The chain employs TRBV25-1 and TRBJ2-2; 13 bases map to TRBD2. V lost 2 bases to trimming and J lost 4 bases; unmatched junction nucleotides: 7. CDR1 is MGHDK, CDR2 SYGVNS, per germline. The CDR3 runs 18 residues. The CDR3: CASSEELAGGPGTGELFF. CDR3 nucleotide sequence: TGTGCCAGCAGTGAAGAACTAGCGGGAGGGCCGGGCACCGGGGAGCTGTTTTTT.

V gene TRBV6-5 combines with J gene TRBJ2-5, with D tentatively TRBD2 (6 bases). Trimming removed 2 bases from V and 4 bases from J, with 8 bases in between. Germline V gives CDR1 MNHEY, CDR2 SVGAGI. The CDR3 sequence is 13 residues long. The CDR3 DNA is TGTGCCAGCAGTTACAGGCGGGGAGAGACCCAGTACTTC. Its translation: CASSYRRGETQYF.

The chain links TRBV18 to TRBJ2-2; tentative D call: TRBD2 (6 bases). The CDR3 consists of 19 residues. The V end lost 2 bases, the J end lost 0 bases, and 19 bases lay between the germline ends. Germline V gene lookup returns CDR1 KGHSH and CDR2 LQKENI. The CDR3 region is CASSPAGLNLGANTGELFF. The CDR3, as DNA: TGTGCCAGCTCACCAGCGGGACTTAACCTCGGCGCGAACACCGGGGAGCTGTTTTTT.

The genes are TRBV4-1 and TRBJ2-7, with 7 bases identical to TRBD2. The junction had 15 bases not matched to a gene; V was cut back by 4 bases and J by 0 bases. Germline V gene data show CDR1 as MGHRA and CDR2 as YSYEKL. This CDR3 has 18 residues. The CDR3 DNA sequence: TGCGCCAGCAGCCTGGGGCCCATGACTAGCCTTAGCTCCTACGAGCAGTACTTC. Translated, it gives CASSLGPMTSLSSYEQYF.

The chain recombines TRBV19 with TRBJ1-1; D ambiguous. CDR3 size: 13 residues. CDR1 is LNHDA, CDR2 SQIVND, per germline (reference sequence). With 5 bases removed from V and 1 base from J, the gap between germline ends came to 8 bases. The CDR3 DNA is TGTGCCAGTAGTCCCCGGGAGAACACTGAAGCTTTCTTT. Its protein product is CASSPRENTEAFF.

The chain employs TRBV6-6 and TRBJ2-7; D not resolved. Germline V gives CDR1 MNHNY, CDR2 SVGAGI (reference sequence). V dropped 3 bases and J dropped 2 bases, with 8 bases sitting between them. The CDR3 has 13 amino acids. The CDR3 region has the DNA TGTGCCAGCAGTTATGTAGAAACCTACGAGCAGTACTTC. Translated: CASSYVETYEQYF.

The gene calls are TRBV11-2 and TRBJ2-1; TRBD1 aligns across 12 bases. Trimming at V came to 5 bases and at J to 9 bases, leaving 11 bases not matched to a gene. The CDR3 totals 16 residues. Germline V gene sequence: CDR1 SGHAT, CDR2 FQNNGV. The CDR3 nucleotides are TGTGCCAGCAGCCCCGCTCCGGGACAGGGGGCAGGTGAGCAGTTCTTC. This translates into CASSPAPGQGAGEQFF. Filled out from reference TRBV11-2 and TRBJ2-1, the complete variable domain reads EAGVAQSPRYKIIEKRQSVAFWCNPISGHATLYWYQQILGQGPKLLIQFQNNGVVDDSQLPKDRFSAERLKGVDSTLKIQPAKLEDSAVYLCASSPAPGQGAGEQFFGPGTRLTVL.

The chain employs TRBV28 and TRBJ1-3, with unresolved D. The CDR3 is 17 residues long. Trimming stripped 2 bases from V and 0 bases from J, with 14 bases between. Per the germline V gene, CDR1 is MDHEN and CDR2 is SYDVKM. CDR3 sequence: CASSLSLQFSSGNTIYF. The CDR3 region has the DNA TGTGCCAGCAGTTTAAGTCTGCAGTTCAGCTCTGGAAACACCATATATTTT. The variable domain in full, completed from reference TRBV28 and TRBJ1-3, reads DVKVTQSSRYLVKRTGEKVFLECVQDMDHENMFWYRQDPGLGLRLIYFSYDVKMKEKGDIPEGYSVSREKKERFSLILESASTNQTSMYLCASSLSLQFSSGNTIYFGEGSWLTVV.

V is TRBV7-9 and J is TRBJ1-4; a weak D match, TRBD1 (5 bases). Germline V CDR1 and CDR2: SEHNR, FQNEAQ (reference sequence). The CDR3 loop spans 15 amino acids. With 5 bases removed from V and 5 bases from J, the gap between germline ends came to 15 bases. The CDR3 sequence: CASSRKQDPNEKLFF. CDR3 DNA: TGTGCCAGCAGCCGGAAACAGGACCCAAATGAAAAACTGTTTTTT.

This clone was seen a handful of times. V and J are TRBV6-1 and TRBJ1-1; D not resolved. The germline CDR1 and CDR2 sequences are MNHNS and SASEGT. Trimming removed 2 bases at V and 4 bases at J, with 14 bases between. The CDR3 length is 15 residues. This chain's CDR3 is CASSEWPPRGTEAFF. The CDR3 nucleotides read TGTGCCAGCAGTGAATGGCCCCCCCGCGGCACTGAAGCTTTCTTT.

The chain is built from TRBV2 and TRBJ2-5; D unresolved. The CDR3 runs to 11 residues. Germline V gene data show CDR1 as SNHLY and CDR2 as FYNNEI. Between the trimmed V and J ends, which lost 1 base and 6 bases, there was a span of 3 bases. The CDR3 DNA reads as TGTGCCAGCAGTGAAGTTAAGACCCAGTACTTC. Translation gives CASSEVKTQYF.